These 21 T cell receptor beta chains originate from one sample sequenced in a study of patients and donors after allogeneic stem cell transplantation. TCRdb re-analysed the RT-PCR reads in MiXCR, keeping a single row per CDR3 protein. The sample holds 160,000 or so distinct CDR3 sequences, roughly 22% seen once. Material: blood, either unsorted or a sorted T cell fraction (not recorded which). These receptors originate from a human donor who was either an allogeneic HSCT recipient or a stem cell or donor lymphocyte infusion donor (not recorded which). It is not recorded whose cells these are; they may come from a transplant donor.

This clonotype was detected only once. The DNA for the CDR3 is TGTGCTAGTGGACAATTAAGGCGAAGCGGGGATGAGCAGTTCTTC. Its translation is CASGQLRRSGDEQFF. This chain links TRBV12-5 with TRBJ2-1, with 7 bases that match TRBD2. Trimming removed 6 bases from V and 8 bases from J; junction bases left unmatched: 13. Germline-derived CDR1 and CDR2 are LGHNT and FRNRAP. CDR3 length equals 15 residues.

The chain recombines TRBV7-2 with TRBJ2-1; 9 positions agree with TRBD2. V lost 2 bases to trimming and J lost 3 bases; unmatched junction nucleotides: 5. The length of the CDR3 is 16 residues. Germline values: CDR1 SGHTA, CDR2 FQGNSA. The CDR3 sequence is CASSLITSGYYNEQFF. The CDR3 DNA sequence: TGTGCCAGCAGCTTAATCACTAGCGGGTACTACAATGAGCAGTTCTTC.

V and J are TRBV4-2 and TRBJ2-7; maybe TRBD1 (6 bases). Germline lookup yields CDR1 LGHNA and CDR2 YNFKEQ. V dropped 0 bases and J dropped 9 bases, with 15 bases sitting between them. CDR3 size: 14 residues. For the CDR3, the DNA is TGTGCCAGCAGCCAAGAAATCCTTGACAGGTGGCAGTACTTC. Amino acid sequence: CASSQEILDRWQYF.

This clonotype was found a few times. The genes are TRBV25-1 and TRBJ1-5; D gene unclear. The CDR3 has 14 residues. Germline lookup yields CDR1 MGHDK and CDR2 SYGVNS. The germline V and J ends were trimmed by 6 bases and 6 bases, with 15 bases remaining between them. The CDR3 region has the DNA TGTGCCAGCAGCGTGTTGGGAATGGGTCAGCCCCAGCATTTT. This sequence encodes CASSVLGMGQPQHF. Supplemented by reference TRBV25-1 and TRBJ1-5, the full variable domain reads EADIYQTPRYLVIGTGKKITLECSQTMGHDKMYWYQQDPGMELHLIHYSYGVNSTEKGDLSSESTVSRIRTEHFPLTLESARPSHTSQYLCASSVLGMGQPQHFGDGTRLSIL.

The chain joins TRBV5-1 to TRBJ2-5, with unresolved D. The V end lost 4 bases, the J end lost 0 bases, and 10 bases lay between the germline ends. Per germline, CDR1 SGHRS and CDR2 YFSETQ. The CDR3 covers 14 residues. Here the CDR3 DNA reads TGCGCCAGCAGCCGTCAGGCTCACCAAGAGACCCAGTACTTC. This encodes CASSRQAHQETQYF. Full variable domain (missing parts from reference TRBV5-1 and TRBJ2-5): KAGVTQTPRYLIKTRGQQVTLSCSPISGHRSVSWYQQTPGQGLQFLFEYFSETQRNKGNFPGRFSGRQFSNSRSEMNVSTLELGDSALYLCASSRQAHQETQYFGPGTRLLVL.

The CDR3 DNA reads as TGTGCCACCTCGGCGCGGGCGAACACCGGGGAGCTGTTTTTT. Translation: CATSARANTGELFF. The V and J genes are TRBV10-3 and TRBJ2-2, with D perhaps TRBD2 (5 bases). Germline V gives CDR1 ENHRY, CDR2 SYGVKD. This CDR3 comprises 14 residues. V lost 10 bases to trimming and J lost 0 bases, with 12 bases between them.

This clonotype was counted a few times. This rearrangement joins TRBV12-3 or TRBV12-4 to TRBJ1-4, with D possibly being TRBD1 (6 bases). V lost 1 base, J lost 1 base, and 13 bases lay in between. The CDR3 extends over 17 amino acids. The CDR3 here is CASSLGAGALTNEKLFF. The CDR3 bases are TGTGCCAGCAGTTTAGGGGCAGGGGCCTTAACTAATGAAAAACTGTTTTTT.

The genes are TRBV9 and TRBJ2-1, with 7 positions matching TRBD1. Germline V lookup: CDR1 SGDLS, CDR2 YYNGEE. The V segment lost 4 bases and the J segment 3 bases; nucleotides outside the gene matches: 10. The CDR3 length is 16 residues. CDR3 protein: CASSQTSGTDYNEQFF. DNA for the CDR3: TGTGCCAGCAGCCAAACATCCGGGACAGACTACAATGAGCAGTTCTTC.

This clonotype showed up just a few times. This chain links TRBV3-1 with TRBJ2-7; no clear D gene. CDR1 is LGHDT, CDR2 YNNKEL, per germline (reference sequence). CDR3 length equals 16 residues. V lost 1 base and J lost 3, with 16 bases in between. This CDR3 reads CASSQGAIGSLYEQYF. The CDR3 DNA reads TGTGCCAGCAGCCAAGGGGCGATAGGGTCTCTCTACGAGCAGTACTTC.

This clonotype was picked up a small number of times. The chain is built from TRBV5-1 and TRBJ2-3, with 8 bases identical to TRBD1. CDR1 SGHRS and CDR2 YFSETQ come from the germline V gene. The ends lost 4 bases at V and 3 bases at J; junction bases unmatched: 4. The CDR3 extends over 14 amino acids. CDR3 DNA sequence: TGCGCCAGCAGCGGACAGGGCCGGACAGATACGCAGTATTTT. It codes for CASSGQGRTDTQYF. Full variable domain (rest looked up from reference TRBV5-1 and TRBJ2-3): KAGVTQTPRYLIKTRGQQVTLSCSPISGHRSVSWYQQTPGQGLQFLFEYFSETQRNKGNFPGRFSGRQFSNSRSEMNVSTLELGDSALYLCASSGQGRTDTQYFGPGTRLTVL.

This clonotype was detected a few times. The chain couples TRBV29-1 to TRBJ2-7; 8 bases agree with TRBD1. The J segment lost 3 bases and the V segment lost 4 bases, leaving 8 bases of the junction unmatched. The CDR3 contains 14 residues. The V gene's germline CDR1 is SQVTM and CDR2 ANQGSEA. Here the CDR3 reads CSVGETGTGYEQYF. The CDR3 DNA sequence: TGCAGCGTTGGGGAAACAGGGACAGGCTACGAGCAGTACTTC.

The genes are TRBV20-1 and TRBJ2-3; no clear D gene. The CDR3 has 16 amino acids. Trimming took off 3 bases at V and 2 bases at J, with 18 bases between the two ends. CDR1 is DFQATT, CDR2 SNEGSKA, per germline (reference sequence). The CDR3 bases are TGCAGTGCTAGGGGTCTAGGAAACTTTTTCACAGATACGCAGTATTTT. This codes for CSARGLGNFFTDTQYF.

Relative to its sample, this clonotype is medium-sized. J is TRBJ1-1 and V is TRBV28, with 7 bases identical to TRBD1. V lost 2 bases and J lost 10; bases outside the gene matches: 10. Germline lookup yields CDR1 MDHEN and CDR2 SYDVKM. This CDR3 is built from 14 residues. CDR3 in DNA: TGTGCCAGCAGTTTAGACCGACAGGGTTGGGTAGCTTTCTTT. Amino acids: CASSLDRQGWVAFF.

This clonotype has at least ten counts. The chain couples TRBV29-1 to TRBJ1-3; D remains unclear. The germline CDR1 and CDR2 sequences are SQVTM and ANQGSEA. V was cut by 7 bases and J by 7 bases, with 17 bases left in between. This CDR3 region has 13 residues. CDR3 DNA sequence: TGCAGCGCTCGTGATCGGGAACGGAACACCATATATTTT. It codes for CSARDRERNTIYF.

This chain uses TRBV29-1 with TRBJ2-5; TRBD1 matches at 9 bases. The trim removed 6 bases at V and 2 bases at J, leaving 4 bases unmatched. The CDR3 totals 13 residues. Germline V gives CDR1 SQVTM, CDR2 ANQGSEA. The CDR3 sequence: CSVPGQGQETQYF. DNA of the CDR3: TGCAGCGTACCGGGACAGGGTCAAGAGACCCAGTACTTC. Full variable domain (remainder filled in from reference TRBV29-1 and TRBJ2-5): SAVISQKPSRDICQRGTSLTIQCQVDSQVTMMFWYRQQPGQSLTLIATANQGSEATYESGFVIDKFPISRPNLTFSTLTVSNMSPEDSSIYLCSVPGQGQETQYFGPGTRLLVL.

This clonotype appeared a few times. V is TRBV28 and J is TRBJ1-2, with 8 nucleotides matching TRBD1. Losses at the gene ends were 7 bases for V and 1 base for J; bases not matched to a gene: 11. The CDR3 sequence is 16 residues long. Germline CDR1 MDHEN, CDR2 SYDVKM. The CDR3 bases are TGTGCCAGCACCATGGACAGGGTGTATTTTAACTATGGCTACACCTTC. Translated, it gives CASTMDRVYFNYGYTF.

This clonotype was counted many times. The V call is TRBV5-1, the J call TRBJ1-4; D call uncertain. Germline values: CDR1 SGHRS, CDR2 YFSETQ. The V end was cut by 1 base, the J end by 5 bases, with 15 bases between. This CDR3 comprises 16 residues. The CDR3 nucleotides read TGCGCCAGCAGCTTGACGCGAGGCACGATAAATGAAAAACTGTTTTTT. Its translation: CASSLTRGTINEKLFF.

V usage is TRBV3-1 and J usage is TRBJ1-2, with 7 bases fitting TRBD1. V was clipped by 2 bases and J by 4 bases; unmatched bases: 13. The CDR3 has 17 amino acids. Germline V gene lookup returns CDR1 LGHDT and CDR2 YNNKEL (reference sequence). The CDR3 DNA sequence: TGTGCCAGCAGCCAATACGACAGGGTGATCGTCGGCTATGGCTACACCTTC. This translates into CASSQYDRVIVGYGYTF.

This clonotype was detected only a few times. The J gene is TRBJ1-1, the V gene TRBV7-8, with 8 bases aligning to TRBD1. The V gene's germline CDR1 is SGHVS and CDR2 FQNEAQ. The V gene end was trimmed by 1 base and the J gene end by 1 base; junction bases not matched to a gene: 8. This CDR3 region has 17 residues. CDR3 loop: CASSLDPRTGQNTEAFF. The CDR3 nucleotides read TGTGCCAGCAGCTTAGACCCCAGGACAGGGCAGAACACTGAAGCTTTCTTT. Variable domain in full (rest from reference TRBV7-8 and TRBJ1-1): GAGVSQSPRYKVAKRGQDVALRCDPISGHVSLFWYQQALGQGPEFLTYFQNEAQLDKSGLPSDRFFAERPEGSVSTLKIQRTQQEDSAVYLCASSLDPRTGQNTEAFFGQGTRLTVV.

V gene TRBV5-6 combines with J gene TRBJ1-1; maybe TRBD1 (5 bases). This CDR3 is 13 amino acids long. Trimming left V 1 base short and J 4 bases short, with 8 bases between. CDR1 and CDR2 (germline): SGHDT, YYEEEE. CDR3 nucleotides: TGTGCCAGCAGCTTGCGACAGATCACTGAAGCTTTCTTT. Protein product: CASSLRQITEAFF.

This chain connects TRBV7-9 to TRBJ1-1, with a weak D call TRBD1 (5 bases). Deletions cut 5 bases from V and 5 bases from J, with 12 bases between. The V gene's germline CDR1 is SEHNR and CDR2 FQNEAQ (reference sequence). CDR3 length: 13 amino acids. CDR3 protein: CASSAAGGTEAFF. The DNA for the CDR3 is TGTGCCAGCAGCGCAGCTGGGGGGACTGAAGCTTTCTTT.